This T cell receptor beta chain was captured by sequencing in a study of control samples from healthy donors and cancer patients. TCRdb's copy holds only in-frame clones and misses some; the assay was immunoSEQ multiplex PCR. The sample holds approximately 180,000 clones, approximately 94% seen once. Trimming pared 5 bases from V and 8 bases from J, leaving 10 bases between. The CDR3 runs 12 residues. Looked up from germline, CDR1 is MNHEY and CDR2 is SMNVEV (reference sequence). This TCR came from a woman younger than 35 in good health. This chain uses TRBV27 with TRBJ1-5; D is possibly TRBD1 (5 bases). The sample was blood. The CDR3 loop is CASSTPGEPQHF. CDR3 in DNA: TGTGCCAGCAGTACCCCGGGGGAGCCCCAGCATTTT.